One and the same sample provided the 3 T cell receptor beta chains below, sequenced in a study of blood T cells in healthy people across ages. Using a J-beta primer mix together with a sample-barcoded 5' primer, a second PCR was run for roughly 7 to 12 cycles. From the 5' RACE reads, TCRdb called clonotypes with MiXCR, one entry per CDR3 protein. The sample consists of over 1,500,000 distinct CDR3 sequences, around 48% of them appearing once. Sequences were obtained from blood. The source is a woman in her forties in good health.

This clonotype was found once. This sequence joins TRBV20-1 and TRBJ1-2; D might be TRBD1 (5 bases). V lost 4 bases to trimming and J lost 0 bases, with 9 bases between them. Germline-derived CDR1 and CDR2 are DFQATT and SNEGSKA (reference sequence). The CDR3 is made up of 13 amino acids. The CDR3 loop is CSATTASNYGYTF. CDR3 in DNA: TGCAGTGCTACGACAGCTTCTAACTATGGCTACACCTTC.

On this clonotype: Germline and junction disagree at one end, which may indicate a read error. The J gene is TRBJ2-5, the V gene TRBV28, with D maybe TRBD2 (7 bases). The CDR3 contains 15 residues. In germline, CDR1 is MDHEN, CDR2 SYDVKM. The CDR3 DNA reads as TGTGCCAGCAGCTTATGGGGGGGGGCCCAAGAGACCCAGTACTTC. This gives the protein CASSLWGGAQETQYF.

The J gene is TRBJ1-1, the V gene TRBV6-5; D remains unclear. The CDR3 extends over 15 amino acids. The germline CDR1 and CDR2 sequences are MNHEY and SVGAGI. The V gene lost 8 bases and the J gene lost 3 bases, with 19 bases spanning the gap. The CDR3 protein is CASGVRGNRDTEAFF. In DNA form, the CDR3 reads TGTGCCAGCGGGGTCCGTGGGAACCGGGACACTGAAGCTTTCTTT.